One and the same sample provided the 21 T cell receptor beta chains below, sequenced in a study of shared clonotypes between healthy human individuals. Sequenced by immunoSEQ multiplex PCR; TCRdb stores in-frame clones only, minus some. The repertoire includes fewer than 200,000 clones, around 63% of them detected once, and 10% sits in the top ten. The source material was memory CD4+ T cells sorted from blood. Subset specified: CD45RA-negative fraction. The receptors shown here come from a young man in good health.

This rearrangement joins TRBV28 to TRBJ2-7, with D hard to call. The CDR3 contains 14 residues. Per the germline V gene, CDR1 is MDHEN and CDR2 is SYDVKM. V lost 3 bases to trimming and J lost 5 bases, with 14 bases between them. CDR3 coding DNA: TGTGCCAGCAGTTTTAACAGCCAGAGAAACGAGCAGTACTTC. It translates to CASSFNSQRNEQYF. The entire variable domain, with the rest obtained from reference TRBV28 and TRBJ2-7, is as follows: DVKVTQSSRYLVKRTGEKVFLECVQDMDHENMFWYRQDPGLGLRLIYFSYDVKMKEKGDIPEGYSVSREKKERFSLILESASTNQTSMYLCASSFNSQRNEQYFGPGTRLTVT.

The chain links TRBV4-2 to TRBJ2-7; D ambiguous. V lost 0 bases to trimming and J lost 4 bases, with 13 bases between them. The CDR3 has 15 amino acids. Germline values: CDR1 LGHNA, CDR2 YNFKEQ. CDR3 sequence: CASSQDRSSQYEQYF. The DNA for the CDR3 is TGTGCCAGCAGCCAAGATCGATCGTCGCAGTACGAGCAGTACTTC.

The chain is built from TRBV5-4 and TRBJ2-1; D gene uncertain. This CDR3 is 14 amino acids long. CDR1 SGHNT and CDR2 YYREEE come from the germline V gene (reference sequence). V lost 4 bases to trimming and J lost 0 bases, with 8 bases between them. CDR3 protein: CASSPDGSYNEQFF. The CDR3 region has the DNA TGTGCCAGCAGCCCCGACGGCTCCTACAATGAGCAGTTCTTC. Combining the CDR3 with reference TRBV5-4 and TRBJ2-1 gives the whole variable domain ETGVTQSPTHLIKTRGQQVTLRCSSQSGHNTVSWYQQALGQGPQFIFQYYREEENGRGNFPPRFSGLQFPNYSSELNVNALELDDSALYLCASSPDGSYNEQFFGPGTRLTVL.

This clone was seen more than once but under ten times. The gene calls are TRBV7-8 and TRBJ2-6; the match to TRBD1 covers 7 bases. The junction had 6 bases not matched to a gene; V was cut back by 0 bases and J by 1 base. Looked up from germline, CDR1 is SGHVS and CDR2 is FQNEAQ. The CDR3 totals 18 residues. The CDR3 DNA sequence: TGTGCCAGCAGCTTAGCGGTAGGGGGCACATCTGGGGCCAACGTCCTGACTTTC. It specifies CASSLAVGGTSGANVLTF.

The genes are TRBV9 and TRBJ2-1, with a tentative D call TRBD2 (6 bases). This CDR3 is built from 15 residues. Germline V gene lookup returns CDR1 SGDLS and CDR2 YYNGEE. Trimming took off 1 base at V and 4 bases at J, with 12 bases between the two ends. CDR3 sequence (DNA): TGTGCCAGCAGCGTAAGCGTCGGGACTTACAATGAGCAGTTCTTC. It codes for CASSVSVGTYNEQFF.

This clone was counted only a few times. The chain combines TRBV5-4 with TRBJ2-5; maybe TRBD2 (5 bases). Trimming took off 0 bases at V and 0 bases at J, with 12 bases between the two ends. The CDR3 totals 16 residues. Per germline, CDR1 SGHNT and CDR2 YYREEE (reference sequence). The CDR3 protein is CASSLAGGSYQETQYF. DNA for the CDR3: TGTGCCAGCAGCTTGGCGGGCGGGTCATACCAAGAGACCCAGTACTTC. Filled out from reference TRBV5-4 and TRBJ2-5, the complete variable domain reads ETGVTQSPTHLIKTRGQQVTLRCSSQSGHNTVSWYQQALGQGPQFIFQYYREEENGRGNFPPRFSGLQFPNYSSELNVNALELDDSALYLCASSLAGGSYQETQYFGPGTRLLVL.

V and J are TRBV5-1 and TRBJ1-2; D is possibly TRBD1 (6 bases). This CDR3 contains 15 residues. Trimming removed 0 bases from V and 6 bases from J, with 15 bases in between. Germline V gene data show CDR1 as SGHRS and CDR2 as YFSETQ. The CDR3 region is CASSLGGAWTDGYTF. CDR3 nucleotides: TGCGCCAGCAGCTTGGGGGGGGCGTGGACCGATGGCTACACCTTC.

The chain uses TRBV5-1 and TRBJ2-1, with TRBD2 identical over 7 bases. This CDR3 region has 14 residues. Germline V gene sequence: CDR1 SGHRS, CDR2 YFSETQ. V shed 1 base and J 4 bases; nucleotides not matched to a gene: 2. The CDR3 sequence: CASSLREAYNEQFF. The CDR3 region has the DNA TGCGCCAGCAGCTTGCGGGAGGCTTACAATGAGCAGTTCTTC.

V gene TRBV2 combines with J gene TRBJ2-7, with a weak D call TRBD1 (5 bases). V was cut by 9 bases and J by 0 bases, with 6 bases left in between. The CDR3 runs to 11 residues. Looked up from germline, CDR1 is SNHLY and CDR2 is FYNNEI. The CDR3 reads CASDSSYEQYF. DNA for the CDR3: TGTGCCAGTGACAGCTCCTACGAGCAGTACTTC.

The rearrangement links TRBV2 to TRBJ1-2; the D gene is possibly TRBD1 (5 bases). Per the germline V gene, CDR1 is SNHLY and CDR2 is FYNNEI. The CDR3 loop spans 12 amino acids. With 5 bases removed from V and 8 bases from J, the gap between germline ends came to 12 bases. CDR3 in DNA: TGTGCCAGCAGTAACGGACGGGGCGGCTACACCTTC. This gives the protein CASSNGRGGYTF.

V and J are TRBV10-1 and TRBJ2-7; 11 bases line up with TRBD1. The CDR3 has 19 amino acids. CDR1 is WNHNN and CDR2 is SYGVQD in the germline V gene (reference sequence). V dropped 6 bases and J dropped 0; count of bases not matched to a gene: 16. CDR3 in DNA: TGCGCCAGCAGGCGCAGGGGACAGGGGGAAACTGGGAGCTCCTACGAGCAGTACTTC. This codes for CASRRRGQGETGSSYEQYF.

In its sample, this clone was seen a few times. The V and J genes are TRBV19 and TRBJ1-1, with TRBD1 as a possible D gene (5 bases). CDR1 and CDR2 (germline): LNHDA, SQIVND (reference sequence). The CDR3 extends over 12 amino acids. The V gene lost 7 bases and the J gene lost 8 bases, with 14 bases spanning the gap. The CDR3 nucleotides are TGTGCCAGTACCCGTGGGGGGTTAGAAGCTTTCTTT. Translation gives CASTRGGLEAFF.

V usage is TRBV6-1 and J usage is TRBJ2-1; 8 bases line up with TRBD1. With 6 bases clipped from V and 0 bases from J, the junction kept 4 bases outside the gene matches. Germline V gene lookup returns CDR1 MNHNS and CDR2 SASEGT. The CDR3 length is 15 residues. This CDR3 is CASRRTGSSYNEQFF. DNA of the CDR3: TGTGCCAGCAGAAGGACAGGGAGCTCCTACAATGAGCAGTTCTTC.

A few counts support this clone. The chain carries TRBV5-6 and TRBJ2-5; D ambiguous. V lost 2 bases and J lost 3, with 5 bases in between. The CDR3 totals 12 residues. Germline CDR1 reads SGHDT; CDR2 reads YYEEEE. CDR3 region: CASSFKEETQYF. The CDR3, as DNA: TGTGCCAGCAGCTTCAAAGAAGAGACCCAGTACTTC.

The V gene is TRBV4-2, the J gene TRBJ1-1, with 7 bases lining up with TRBD1. Unmatched junction bases numbered 16, after V lost 4 bases and J lost 5 bases. CDR1 and CDR2 (germline): LGHNA, YNFKEQ. The CDR3 totals 17 residues. The CDR3 sequence: CASSPRGGSTGRTEAFF. The CDR3 DNA reads TGTGCCAGCAGCCCCCGAGGAGGCTCGACAGGGAGAACTGAAGCTTTCTTT.

The chain links TRBV7-9 to TRBJ2-5; D remains unclear. V lost 6 bases and J lost 5, with 10 bases in between. This CDR3 has 12 amino acids. Germline assignment: CDR1 SEHNR and CDR2 FQNEAQ (reference sequence). This CDR3 reads CASSFDGETQYF. Here the CDR3 DNA reads TGTGCCAGCAGTTTCGATGGTGAGACCCAGTACTTC.

The chain is built from TRBV5-1 and TRBJ2-5; 10 nucleotides align to TRBD1. CDR1 and CDR2 from the germline V gene are SGHRS and YFSETQ. Trimming took 0 bases from V and 4 from J; bases not matched to a gene: 6. The CDR3 is 16 amino acids. The chain's CDR3 is CASSLGGTGVAETQYF. CDR3 nucleotides: TGCGCCAGCAGCTTGGGCGGGACAGGGGTTGCAGAGACCCAGTACTTC.

The rearrangement links TRBV5-1 to TRBJ1-1; D gene unclear. This CDR3 spans 15 amino acids. Germline values: CDR1 SGHRS, CDR2 YFSETQ. Deletions cut 0 bases from V and 1 base from J, with 10 bases between. The CDR3 DNA sequence: TGCGCCAGCAGCTTGGTCCTCGAGTCGAACACTGAAGCTTTCTTT. Residues: CASSLVLESNTEAFF.

Written as DNA, the CDR3 is TGTGCCAGCAGCGGGGATCCGACAGGGGCTCTTCCTGAAGCTTTCTTT. It encodes CASSGDPTGALPEAFF. V gene TRBV9 combines with J gene TRBJ1-1; 8 nucleotides align to TRBD1. V lost 3 bases and J lost 6; bases outside the gene matches: 13. The CDR3 runs to 16 residues. The germline V gene has CDR1 SGDLS and CDR2 YYNGEE. Full variable domain (missing parts from reference TRBV9 and TRBJ1-1): DSGVTQTPKHLITATGQRVTLRCSPRSGDLSVYWYQQSLDQGLQFLIQYYNGEERAKGNILERFSAQQFPDLHSELNLSSLELGDSALYFCASSGDPTGALPEAFFGQGTRLTVV.

This clone has more than one count but fewer than ten. The chain joins TRBV11-3 to TRBJ1-3, with D possibly being TRBD1 (5 bases). Deletions cut 3 bases from V and 0 bases from J, with 12 bases between. Germline V gene sequence: CDR1 SGHNT, CDR2 YENEEA. This CDR3 comprises 16 residues. The CDR3 DNA is TGTGCCAGCAGCTTTTCCAGGGAATCCTCTGGAAACACCATATATTTT. Translated, it gives CASSFSRESSGNTIYF.

The CDR3 sequence is CASSSMGYGYTF. As DNA, the CDR3 is TGTGCCAGCAGCTCCATGGGCTATGGCTACACCTTC. The genes are TRBV7-2 and TRBJ1-2; D is unclear. The CDR3 is 12 amino acids. Trimming stripped 4 bases from V and 4 bases from J, with 7 bases between. Germline V gene sequence: CDR1 SGHTA, CDR2 FQGNSA.